These 9 T cell receptor beta chains were all obtained from the same sample, sequenced in a study of cytomegalovirus exposure and HLA in healthy donors. Vbeta (60) and Jbeta (13) primers were used in the PCR. The repertoire was sequenced with immunoSEQ multiplex PCR; TCRdb's copy has only in-frame clones and lacks some. The sample has some 150,000 clones, 79% seen once; the top ten hold around 1.9%. Sequencing input: PBMCs. Receptors originate from a man in his forties in good health and CMV-seronegative.

A few counts support this clone. The chain uses TRBV27 and TRBJ2-1, with D uncertain. Trimming took off 5 bases at V and 7 bases at J, with 21 bases between the two ends. The CDR3 totals 16 residues. The V gene's germline CDR1 is MNHEY and CDR2 SMNVEV (reference sequence). The CDR3 loop is CASSGFHPDSSNEQFF. CDR3 bases: TGTGCCAGCAGTGGGTTTCATCCAGACTCCTCTAATGAGCAGTTCTTC.

This chain connects TRBV19 to TRBJ1-6, with D possibly matching TRBD1 (6 bases). The V and J ends lost 3 bases and 7 bases respectively, with 13 bases between them. The length of the CDR3 is 15 residues. The germline V gene has CDR1 LNHDA and CDR2 SQIVND (reference sequence). CDR3: CASSINAGANSPLHF. The DNA for the CDR3 is TGTGCCAGTAGTATTAACGCAGGGGCGAATTCACCCCTCCACTTT.

The chain joins TRBV5-4 to TRBJ2-5, with 7 bases matching TRBD2. With 3 bases clipped from V and 5 bases from J, the junction kept 10 bases outside the gene matches. CDR3 length: 15 amino acids. CDR1 SGHNT and CDR2 YYREEE come from the germline V gene (reference sequence). This CDR3 reads CASSSTREVMETQYF. The CDR3 nucleotides are TGTGCCAGCAGCTCTACTCGGGAGGTGATGGAGACCCAGTACTTC. The variable domain in full, with the rest retrieved from reference TRBV5-4 and TRBJ2-5, is ETGVTQSPTHLIKTRGQQVTLRCSSQSGHNTVSWYQQALGQGPQFIFQYYREEENGRGNFPPRFSGLQFPNYSSELNVNALELDDSALYLCASSSTREVMETQYFGPGTRLLVL.

This clone was observed a handful of times. This chain uses TRBV2 with TRBJ1-1; weak D call: TRBD1 (6 bases). The germline V and J ends were trimmed by 8 bases and 4 bases, with 26 bases remaining between them. Germline values: CDR1 SNHLY, CDR2 FYNNEI. This CDR3 is built from 17 residues. The CDR3 DNA is TGTGCCAGCCGGGGGGGGGCGATGATCCGAAAGGGCACTGAAGCTTTCTTT. Translating gives CASRGGAMIRKGTEAFF.

The chain uses TRBV18 and TRBJ2-7; tentatively, D is TRBD2 (6 bases). V lost 4 bases and J 0 bases, leaving 13 bases between the germline ends. The germline CDR1 and CDR2 sequences are KGHSH and LQKENI. The CDR3 length is 15 residues. DNA for the CDR3: TGTGCCAGCTCACGGAGGGGCGACAGCTCCTACGAGCAGTACTTC. Amino acid sequence: CASSRRGDSSYEQYF.

The rearrangement joins TRBV5-1 to TRBJ1-3, with 7 bases matching TRBD1. CDR1 is SGHRS and CDR2 is YFSETQ in the germline V gene. Trimming at V came to 4 bases and at J to 0 bases, leaving 4 bases not matched to a gene. This CDR3 has 15 amino acids. CDR3 bases: TGCGCCAGCAGCGTGACAGGGAGCTCTGGAAACACCATATATTTT. Amino acid sequence: CASSVTGSSGNTIYF.

The rearrangement joins TRBV7-2 to TRBJ2-5; D gene unclear. CDR1 and CDR2 (germline): SGHTA, FQGNSA. The CDR3 extends over 13 amino acids. With 4 bases removed from V and 0 bases from J, the gap between germline ends came to 6 bases. CDR3: CASSSPYQETQYF. The CDR3 coding sequence is TGTGCCAGCAGCTCCCCGTACCAAGAGACCCAGTACTTC.

Only one count was recorded for this clone. The chain employs TRBV28 and TRBJ2-1; maybe TRBD1 (7 bases). The germline V gene has CDR1 MDHEN and CDR2 SYDVKM. Trimming removed 7 bases at V and 0 bases at J, with 22 bases between. The CDR3 contains 18 residues. The CDR3 region is CASKDRDGGSNSYNEQFF. CDR3 coding DNA: TGTGCCAGCAAAGACAGGGATGGAGGGAGCAACTCCTACAATGAGCAGTTCTTC. The full variable domain, rest sourced from reference TRBV28 and TRBJ2-1, is DVKVTQSSRYLVKRTGEKVFLECVQDMDHENMFWYRQDPGLGLRLIYFSYDVKMKEKGDIPEGYSVSREKKERFSLILESASTNQTSMYLCASKDRDGGSNSYNEQFFGPGTRLTVL.

This chain connects TRBV6-5 to TRBJ1-1, with D possibly being TRBD1 (5 bases). Trimming pared 7 bases from V and 5 bases from J, leaving 14 bases between. Germline values: CDR1 MNHEY, CDR2 SVGAGI. This CDR3 contains 13 residues. DNA for the CDR3: TGTGCCAGCACTCCAAGGGGAGGAACTGAAGCTTTCTTT. Amino acids: CASTPRGGTEAFF.